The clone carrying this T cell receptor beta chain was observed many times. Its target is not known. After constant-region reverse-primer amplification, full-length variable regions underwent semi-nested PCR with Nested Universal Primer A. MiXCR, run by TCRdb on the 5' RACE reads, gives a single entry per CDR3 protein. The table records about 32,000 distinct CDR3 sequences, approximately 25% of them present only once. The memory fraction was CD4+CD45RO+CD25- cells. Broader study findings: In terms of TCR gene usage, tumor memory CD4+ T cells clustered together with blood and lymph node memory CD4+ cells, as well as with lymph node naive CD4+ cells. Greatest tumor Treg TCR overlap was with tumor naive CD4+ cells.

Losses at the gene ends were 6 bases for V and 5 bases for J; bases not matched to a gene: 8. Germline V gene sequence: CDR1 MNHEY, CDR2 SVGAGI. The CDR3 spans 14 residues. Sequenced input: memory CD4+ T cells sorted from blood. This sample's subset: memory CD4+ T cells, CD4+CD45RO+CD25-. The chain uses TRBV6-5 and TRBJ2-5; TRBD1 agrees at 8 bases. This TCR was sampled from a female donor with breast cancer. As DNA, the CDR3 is TGTGCCAGCAGAGAAGTCGGACAGGGCGAGACCCAGTACTTC. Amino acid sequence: CASREVGQGETQYF.